Listed here are 17 T cell receptor beta chains from one sample, sequenced in a study of blood T cell repertoires in COVID-19 (dated by TCRdb to 2020 to 2022). The receptor library was made with the immunoSEQ multiplex PCR assay. TCRdb's version of the immuneACCESS table is confined to in-frame rearrangements and falls short of the full clone set. An unresolved V gene accounts for under half of the shortfall where checked; the remainder is of unknown origin. Present in this sample are around 260,000 clones, roughly 86% of which were seen just once. About 0.7% of the sample belongs to the ten largest clones. The sequenced sample was peripheral blood. Source of these receptors: a human donor in a cohort sampled during active COVID-19.

The gene calls are TRBV3-1 (or the pseudogene TRBV3-2) and TRBJ2-4, with D tentatively TRBD1 (6 bases). This CDR3 has 15 residues. V lost 5 bases and J lost 4, with 15 bases in between. Germline V gene lookup returns CDR1 LGHDT and CDR2 YNNKEL (reference sequence). CDR3 bases: TGTGCCAGCAGCAGATTTTCGGACAGTAAAAACATTCAGTACTTC. Translation: CASSRFSDSKNIQYF.

The chain recombines TRBV5-1 with TRBJ2-7; D is uncertain. In germline, CDR1 is SGHRS, CDR2 YFSETQ. The CDR3 consists of 16 residues. V lost 0 bases and J lost 6, with 19 bases in between. The CDR3 region is CASSLGPDSNPTEQYF. Written as DNA, the CDR3 is TGCGCCAGCAGCTTGGGGCCCGATTCCAACCCCACCGAGCAGTACTTC.

J is TRBJ1-2 and V is TRBV4-1, with 10 bases fitting TRBD1. V was clipped by 3 bases and J by 3 bases; unmatched bases: 7. In germline, CDR1 is MGHRA, CDR2 YSYEKL. The CDR3 is 16 residues long. The CDR3 sequence is CASSHVDRGRDYGYTF. The CDR3 DNA follows: TGCGCCAGCAGCCATGTTGACAGGGGGCGAGACTATGGCTACACCTTC.

The V call is TRBV6-5, the J call TRBJ2-7, with 11 bases lining up with TRBD1. The junction had 3 bases not matched to a gene; V was cut back by 6 bases and J by 2 bases. The CDR3 has 14 amino acids. CDR1 MNHEY and CDR2 SVGAGI come from the germline V gene. CDR3 sequence reads: CASSVDRGPYEQYF. The CDR3 bases are TGTGCCAGCAGCGTGGACAGGGGGCCCTACGAGCAGTACTTC.

The chain joins TRBV9 to TRBJ1-2; tentatively, D is TRBD1 (5 bases). V was trimmed by 4 bases and J by 6 bases, leaving 22 bases between them. Germline assignment: CDR1 SGDLS and CDR2 YYNGEE. This CDR3 comprises 16 residues. The CDR3 sequence: CASSLPDRGHLDGYTF. The DNA of the CDR3 is TGTGCCAGCAGCCTACCAGATAGGGGTCATCTAGATGGCTACACCTTC.

CDR3 sequence (DNA): TGTGCCAGCTCACCGGAGGCCCGCTGGGGAACTGAAGCTTTCTTT. Protein sequence: CASSPEARWGTEAFF. The V gene is TRBV18, the J gene TRBJ1-1; no definite D call. Germline V gene sequence: CDR1 KGHSH, CDR2 LQKENI. The length of the CDR3 is 15 residues. Trimming took 3 bases from V and 5 from J, leaving 16 bases between them. Based on the CDR3 plus reference TRBV18 and TRBJ1-1, the full variable domain is NAGVMQNPRHLVRRRGQEARLRCSPMKGHSHVYWYRQLPEEGLKFMVYLQKENIIDESGMPKERFSAEFPKEGPSILRIQQVVRGDSAAYFCASSPEARWGTEAFFGQGTRLTVV.

In this sample, this clone turned up a few times. The genes are TRBV6-6 and TRBJ2-1, with D possibly TRBD2 on 5 matching bases. Between the trimmed V and J ends, which lost 6 bases and 3 bases, there was a span of 27 bases. CDR1 MNHNY and CDR2 SVGAGI come from the germline V gene (reference sequence). The CDR3 is 19 amino acids. CDR3 loop: CASSLTGILTIGDYNEQFF. CDR3 DNA: TGTGCCAGCAGCTTAACCGGGATACTAACCATCGGGGACTACAATGAGCAGTTCTTC.

The chain joins TRBV21-1 to TRBJ2-7; the DNA was not used to check the table's D call, TRBD1. TRBV21-1 is deemed a pseudogene. The CDR3 is 13 residues long. The CDR3 DNA is TGTGCCAGTCTCCGGACAGTTCCCTACGAGCAGTACTTC. It is translated as CASLRTVPYEQYF.

This chain uses TRBV19 with TRBJ2-3, with a weak D call TRBD1 (5 bases). The CDR3 runs to 14 residues. Trimming left V 3 bases short and J 2 bases short, with 9 bases between. CDR1 is LNHDA and CDR2 is SQIVND in the germline V gene (reference sequence). The chain's CDR3 is CASSMQGNTDTQYF. The CDR3 region has the DNA TGTGCCAGTAGTATGCAGGGAAACACAGATACGCAGTATTTT. Variable domain in full (rest from reference TRBV19 and TRBJ2-3): DGGITQSPKYLFRKEGQNVTLSCEQNLNHDAMYWYRQDPGQGLRLIYYSQIVNDFQKGDIAEGYSVSREKKESFPLTVTSAQKNPTAFYLCASSMQGNTDTQYFGPGTRLTVL.

This clone turned up a few times. J is TRBJ1-2 and V is TRBV9, with D unresolved. Germline CDR1 is SGDLS and CDR2 is YYNGEE. The CDR3 totals 13 residues. The V gene lost 3 bases and the J gene lost 6 bases, with 12 bases spanning the gap. The CDR3 region has the DNA TGTGCCAGCAGCGGAGGGAACGGCAATGGCTACACCTTC. It yields the protein CASSGGNGNGYTF.

The chain employs TRBV30 and TRBJ1-4; perhaps TRBD1 as D (5 bases). Trimming pared 8 bases from V and 8 bases from J, leaving 18 bases between. CDR3 length equals 13 residues. Looked up from germline, CDR1 is GTSNPN and CDR2 is SVGIG (reference sequence). DNA for the CDR3: TGTGCCGGGCTCCGGGGGATTAACGAAAAACTGTTTTTT. Residues: CAGLRGINEKLFF.

The rearrangement uses TRBV7-8 and TRBJ1-6; 7 bases line up with TRBD1. Germline-derived CDR1 and CDR2 are SGHVS and FQNEAQ. The CDR3 runs 15 residues. J lost 10 bases, V lost 4 bases, and 10 bases had no gene match. The CDR3 DNA is TGTGCCAGCAGCTATCGACAGGGCCTTGGGTCACCCCTCCACTTT. As protein: CASSYRQGLGSPLHF.

This chain connects TRBV19 to TRBJ1-5; TRBD1 agrees at 7 bases. The V and J ends lost 7 bases and 3 bases, in that order; junction bases with no gene match: 12. Germline CDR1 is LNHDA and CDR2 is SQIVND (reference sequence). This CDR3 spans 16 amino acids. DNA for the CDR3: TGTGCCAGTAACATCGACAGGGCCCTCTTCAATCAGCCCCAGCATTTT. Its protein is CASNIDRALFNQPQHF.

The count of this clone is one. The V call is TRBV5-1, the J call TRBJ1-4; D not resolved. Germline lookup yields CDR1 SGHRS and CDR2 YFSETQ. The V end lost 0 bases, the J end lost 4 bases, and 7 bases lay between the germline ends. The CDR3 contains 14 residues. CDR3 sequence: CASSLAESNEKLFF. CDR3 DNA sequence: TGCGCCAGCAGCTTGGCCGAGAGTAATGAAAAACTGTTTTTT.

CDR3 DNA sequence: TGTGCCAGTAGTATTTTACAGGGGGCGTCTGGAAACACCATATATTTT. As protein: CASSILQGASGNTIYF. This rearrangement joins TRBV19 to TRBJ1-3, with 9 bases lining up with TRBD1. With V trimmed by 3 bases and J by 1 base, 4 bases remained unmatched. Germline CDR1 and CDR2: LNHDA and SQIVND (reference sequence). The CDR3 spans 16 residues.

The gene calls are TRBV6-5 and TRBJ1-1; no clear D gene. CDR3 length: 15 amino acids. Trimming pared 2 bases from V and 0 bases from J, leaving 10 bases between. Germline values: CDR1 MNHEY, CDR2 SVGAGI. The chain's CDR3 is CASSYSPTMNTEAFF. As DNA, the CDR3 is TGTGCCAGCAGTTACAGCCCAACCATGAACACTGAAGCTTTCTTT.

This CDR3 reads CASSLSSGVLVGYEQYF. The CDR3 DNA reads as TGTGCCAGCAGCCTCTCTAGCGGGGTCCTAGTGGGATACGAGCAGTACTTC. The J gene is TRBJ2-7, the V gene TRBV13, with 9 bases that match TRBD2. CDR3 size: 17 residues. Germline V lookup: CDR1 PRHDT, CDR2 FYEKMQ (reference sequence). V was clipped by 5 bases and J by 4 bases; unmatched bases: 15.